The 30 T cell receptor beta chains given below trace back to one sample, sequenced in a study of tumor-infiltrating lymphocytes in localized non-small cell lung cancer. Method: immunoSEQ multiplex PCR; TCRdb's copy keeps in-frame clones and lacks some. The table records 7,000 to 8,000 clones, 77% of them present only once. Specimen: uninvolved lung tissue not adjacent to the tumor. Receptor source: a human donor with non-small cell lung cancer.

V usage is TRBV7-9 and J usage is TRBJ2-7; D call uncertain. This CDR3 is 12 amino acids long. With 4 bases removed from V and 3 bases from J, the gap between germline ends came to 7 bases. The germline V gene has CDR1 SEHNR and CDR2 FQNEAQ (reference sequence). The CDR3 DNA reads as TGTGCCAGCAGCTCGAGTCACTACGAGCAGTACTTC. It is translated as CASSSSHYEQYF. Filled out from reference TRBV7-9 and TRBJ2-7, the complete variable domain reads DTGVSQNPRHKITKRGQNVTFRCDPISEHNRLYWYRQTLGQGPEFLTYFQNEAQLEKSRLLSDRFSAERPKGSFSTLEIQRTEQGDSAMYLCASSSSHYEQYFGPGTRLTVT.

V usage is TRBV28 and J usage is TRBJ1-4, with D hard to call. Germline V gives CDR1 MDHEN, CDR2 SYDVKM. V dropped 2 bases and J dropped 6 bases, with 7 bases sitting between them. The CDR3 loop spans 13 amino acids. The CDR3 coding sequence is TGTGCCAGCAGTTTACAAGAATATGAAAAACTGTTTTTT. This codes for CASSLQEYEKLFF.

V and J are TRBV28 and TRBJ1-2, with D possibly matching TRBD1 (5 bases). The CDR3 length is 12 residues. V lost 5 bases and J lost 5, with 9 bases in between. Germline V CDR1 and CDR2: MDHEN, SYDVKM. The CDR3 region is CASSRRTYGYTF. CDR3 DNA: TGTGCCAGCAGTCGCAGGACATATGGCTACACCTTC.

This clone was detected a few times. The CDR3 nucleotides read TGTGCCAGCAGTGGGGCTAGCGGGGGCCGGAGCTCCTACGAGCAGTACTTC. It is translated as CASSGASGGRSSYEQYF. The chain couples TRBV27 to TRBJ2-7, with 10 bases identical to TRBD2. Trimming at V came to 5 bases and at J to 0 bases, leaving 10 bases not matched to a gene. The CDR3 is 17 residues long. Germline V gives CDR1 MNHEY, CDR2 SMNVEV (reference sequence).

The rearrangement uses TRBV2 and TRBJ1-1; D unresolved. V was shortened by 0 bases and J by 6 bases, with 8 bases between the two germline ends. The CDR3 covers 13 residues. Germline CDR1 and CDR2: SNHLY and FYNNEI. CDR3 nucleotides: TGTGCCAGCAGTGAAGCTTCGAAGGCTGAAGCTTTCTTT. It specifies CASSEASKAEAFF.

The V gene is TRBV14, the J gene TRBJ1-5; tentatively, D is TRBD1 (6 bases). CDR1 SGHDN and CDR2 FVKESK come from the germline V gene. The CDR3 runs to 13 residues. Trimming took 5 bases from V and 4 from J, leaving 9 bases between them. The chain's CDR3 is CASSSQGNQPQHF. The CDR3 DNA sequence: TGTGCCAGCAGCTCCCAGGGGAATCAGCCCCAGCATTTT.

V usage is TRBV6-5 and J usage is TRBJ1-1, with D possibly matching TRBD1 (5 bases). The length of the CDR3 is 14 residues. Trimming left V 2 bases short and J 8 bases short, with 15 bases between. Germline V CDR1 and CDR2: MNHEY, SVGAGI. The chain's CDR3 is CASSYTSTGAEAFF. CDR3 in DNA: TGTGCCAGCAGTTACACTAGTACAGGAGCCGAAGCTTTCTTT.

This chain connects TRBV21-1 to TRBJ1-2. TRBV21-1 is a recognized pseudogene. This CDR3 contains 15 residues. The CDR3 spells CASSKLWERDYGYTF. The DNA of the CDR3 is TGTGCCAGCAGCAAGCTGTGGGAGAGGGACTATGGCTACACCTTC.

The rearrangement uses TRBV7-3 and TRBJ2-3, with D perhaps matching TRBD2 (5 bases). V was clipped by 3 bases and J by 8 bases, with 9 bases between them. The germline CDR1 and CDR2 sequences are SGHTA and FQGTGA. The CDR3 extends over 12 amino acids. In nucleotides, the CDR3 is TGTGCCAGCAGCTTCTCTCGGGGTACGCAGTATTTT. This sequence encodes CASSFSRGTQYF.

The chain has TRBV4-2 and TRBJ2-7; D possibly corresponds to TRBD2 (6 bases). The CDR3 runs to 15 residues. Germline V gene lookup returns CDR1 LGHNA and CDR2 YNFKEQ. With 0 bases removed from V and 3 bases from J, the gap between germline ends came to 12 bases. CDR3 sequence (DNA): TGTGCCAGCAGCCAAGATACCGGGAGCAACTACGAGCAGTACTTC. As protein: CASSQDTGSNYEQYF.

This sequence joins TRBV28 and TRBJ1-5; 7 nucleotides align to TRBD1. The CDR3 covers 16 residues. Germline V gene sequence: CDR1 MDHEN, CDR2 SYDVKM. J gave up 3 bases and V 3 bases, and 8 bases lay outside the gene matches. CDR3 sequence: CASSFLRTGFNQPQHF. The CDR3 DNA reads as TGTGCCAGCAGTTTTCTCCGGACAGGCTTCAATCAGCCCCAGCATTTT.

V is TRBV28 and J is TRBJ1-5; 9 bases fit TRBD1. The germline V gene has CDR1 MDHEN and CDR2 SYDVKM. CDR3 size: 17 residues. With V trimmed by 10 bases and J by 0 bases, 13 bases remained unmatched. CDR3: CAIQDRGKGFSNQPQHF. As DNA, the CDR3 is TGTGCCATCCAGGACAGGGGAAAGGGTTTTAGCAATCAGCCCCAGCATTTT. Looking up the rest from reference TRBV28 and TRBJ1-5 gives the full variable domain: DVKVTQSSRYLVKRTGEKVFLECVQDMDHENMFWYRQDPGLGLRLIYFSYDVKMKEKGDIPEGYSVSREKKERFSLILESASTNQTSMYLCAIQDRGKGFSNQPQHFGDGTRLSIL.

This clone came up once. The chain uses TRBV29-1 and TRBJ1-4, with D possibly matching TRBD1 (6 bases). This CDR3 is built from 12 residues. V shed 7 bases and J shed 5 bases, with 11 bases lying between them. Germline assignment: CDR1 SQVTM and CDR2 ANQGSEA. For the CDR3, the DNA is TGCAGCGCCGGACAGTTCAATGAAAAACTGTTTTTT. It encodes CSAGQFNEKLFF.

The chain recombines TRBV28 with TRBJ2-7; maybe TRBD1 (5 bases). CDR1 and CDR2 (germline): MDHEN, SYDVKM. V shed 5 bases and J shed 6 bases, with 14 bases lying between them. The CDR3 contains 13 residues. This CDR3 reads CASSPAKTGEQYF. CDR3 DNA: TGTGCCAGCAGTCCTGCGAAAACAGGCGAGCAGTACTTC.

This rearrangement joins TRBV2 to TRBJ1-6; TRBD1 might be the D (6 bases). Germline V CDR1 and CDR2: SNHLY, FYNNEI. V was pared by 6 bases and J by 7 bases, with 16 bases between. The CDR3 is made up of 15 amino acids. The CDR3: CASSMAGVGNSPLHF. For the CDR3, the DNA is TGTGCCAGCAGCATGGCAGGGGTTGGCAATTCACCCCTCCACTTT.

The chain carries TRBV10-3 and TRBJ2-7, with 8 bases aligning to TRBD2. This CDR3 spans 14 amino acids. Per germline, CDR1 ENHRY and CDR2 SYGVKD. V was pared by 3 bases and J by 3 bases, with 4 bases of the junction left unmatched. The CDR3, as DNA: TGTGCCATCAGTGACGGGAGGGTGCTCTACGAGCAGTACTTC. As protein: CAISDGRVLYEQYF.

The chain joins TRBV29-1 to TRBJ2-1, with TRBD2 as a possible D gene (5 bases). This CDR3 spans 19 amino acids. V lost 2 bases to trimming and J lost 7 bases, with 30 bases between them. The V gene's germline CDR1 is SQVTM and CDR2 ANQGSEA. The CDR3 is CSVESPYLLYDASGNEQFF. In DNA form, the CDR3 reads TGCAGCGTTGAATCCCCCTACCTACTTTATGATGCAAGCGGTAATGAGCAGTTCTTC.

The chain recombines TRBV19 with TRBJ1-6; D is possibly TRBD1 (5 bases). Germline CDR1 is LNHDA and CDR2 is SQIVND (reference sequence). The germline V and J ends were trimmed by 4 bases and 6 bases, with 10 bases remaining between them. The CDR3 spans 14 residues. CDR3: CASSRGISNSPLHF. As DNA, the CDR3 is TGTGCCAGTAGTAGGGGGATAAGTAATTCACCCCTCCACTTT.

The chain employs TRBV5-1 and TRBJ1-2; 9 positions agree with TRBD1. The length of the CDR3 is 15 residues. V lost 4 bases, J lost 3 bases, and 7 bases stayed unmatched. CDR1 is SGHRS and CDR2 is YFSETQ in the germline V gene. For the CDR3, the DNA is TGCGCCAGCAGCCTCGGGACAGGGTCTGACTATGGCTACACCTTC. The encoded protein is CASSLGTGSDYGYTF.

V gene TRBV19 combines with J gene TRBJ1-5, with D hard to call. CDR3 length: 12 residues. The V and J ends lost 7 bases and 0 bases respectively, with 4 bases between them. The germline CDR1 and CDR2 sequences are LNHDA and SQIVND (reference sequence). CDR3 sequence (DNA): TGTGCCAGTAAGGGTAGCAATCAGCCCCAGCATTTT. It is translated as CASKGSNQPQHF.

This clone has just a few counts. CDR3 DNA: TGTGCCAGTACTCGGGGGCAGGATCAGCCCCAGCATTTT. Translating gives CASTRGQDQPQHF. The chain carries TRBV19 and TRBJ1-5, with D possibly matching TRBD1 (6 bases). The CDR3 is 13 amino acids. V was pared by 7 bases and J by 5 bases, with 12 bases between. Germline V CDR1 and CDR2: LNHDA, SQIVND (reference sequence).

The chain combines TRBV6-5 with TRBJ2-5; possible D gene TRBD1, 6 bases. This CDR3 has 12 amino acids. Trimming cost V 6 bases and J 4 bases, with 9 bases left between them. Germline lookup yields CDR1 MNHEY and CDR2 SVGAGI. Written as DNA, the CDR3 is TGTGCCAGCAGAACGACAGGAGAGACCCAGTACTTC. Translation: CASRTTGETQYF.

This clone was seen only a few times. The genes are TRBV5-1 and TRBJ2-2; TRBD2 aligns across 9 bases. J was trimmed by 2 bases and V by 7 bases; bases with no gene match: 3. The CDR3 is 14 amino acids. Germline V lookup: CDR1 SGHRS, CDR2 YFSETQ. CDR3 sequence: CASAGGGNTGELFF. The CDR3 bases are TGCGCCAGCGCGGGAGGGGGCAACACCGGGGAGCTGTTTTTT.

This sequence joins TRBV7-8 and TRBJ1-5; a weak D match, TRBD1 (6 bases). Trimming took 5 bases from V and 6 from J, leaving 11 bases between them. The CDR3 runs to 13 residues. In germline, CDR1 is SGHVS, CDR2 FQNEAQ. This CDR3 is CASSLDRSQPQHF. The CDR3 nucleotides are TGTGCCAGCAGCCTTGACAGGAGTCAGCCCCAGCATTTT. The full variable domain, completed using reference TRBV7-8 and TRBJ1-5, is GAGVSQSPRYKVAKRGQDVALRCDPISGHVSLFWYQQALGQGPEFLTYFQNEAQLDKSGLPSDRFFAERPEGSVSTLKIQRTQQEDSAVYLCASSLDRSQPQHFGDGTRLSIL.

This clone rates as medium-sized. The CDR3 protein is CASSLARGKLFF. The DNA of the CDR3 is TGTGCCAGCAGCTTAGCCAGGGGAAAACTGTTTTTT. This chain uses TRBV7-8 with TRBJ1-4; D is perhaps TRBD1 (6 bases). This CDR3 has 12 amino acids. V dropped 0 bases and J dropped 10 bases, with 6 bases sitting between them. Germline assignment: CDR1 SGHVS and CDR2 FQNEAQ.

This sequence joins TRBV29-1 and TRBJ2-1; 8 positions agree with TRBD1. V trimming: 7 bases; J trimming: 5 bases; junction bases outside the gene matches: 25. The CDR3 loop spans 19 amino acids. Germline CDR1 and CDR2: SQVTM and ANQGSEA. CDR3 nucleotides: TGCAGCGCCTTACCGTTTATCGATTTACGGGACAGGTCGGACAATGAGCAGTTCTTC. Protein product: CSALPFIDLRDRSDNEQFF.

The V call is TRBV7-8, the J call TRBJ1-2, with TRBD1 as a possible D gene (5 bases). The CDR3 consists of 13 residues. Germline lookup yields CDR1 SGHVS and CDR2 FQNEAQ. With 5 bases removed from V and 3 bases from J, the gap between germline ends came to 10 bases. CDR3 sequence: CASSPGTDYGYTF. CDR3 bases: TGTGCCAGCAGCCCCGGGACGGACTATGGCTACACCTTC.

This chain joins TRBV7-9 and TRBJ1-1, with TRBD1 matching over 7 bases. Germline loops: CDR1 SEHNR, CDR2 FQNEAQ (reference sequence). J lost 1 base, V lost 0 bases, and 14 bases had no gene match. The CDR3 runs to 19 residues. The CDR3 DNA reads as TGTGCCAGCAGCTTAGCCGGGACAGCCTCTTCTTGGGGGAACACTGAAGCTTTCTTT. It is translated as CASSLAGTASSWGNTEAFF. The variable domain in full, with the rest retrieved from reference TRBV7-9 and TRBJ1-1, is DTGVSQNPRHKITKRGQNVTFRCDPISEHNRLYWYRQTLGQGPEFLTYFQNEAQLEKSRLLSDRFSAERPKGSFSTLEIQRTEQGDSAMYLCASSLAGTASSWGNTEAFFGQGTRLTVV.

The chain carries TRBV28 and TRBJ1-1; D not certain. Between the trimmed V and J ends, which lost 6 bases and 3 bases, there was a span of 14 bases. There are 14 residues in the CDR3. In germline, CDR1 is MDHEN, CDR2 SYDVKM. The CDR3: CASRLTNSHTEAFF. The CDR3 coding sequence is TGTGCCAGCAGGTTGACAAACAGCCACACTGAAGCTTTCTTT. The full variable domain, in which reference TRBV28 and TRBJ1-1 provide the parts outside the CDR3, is DVKVTQSSRYLVKRTGEKVFLECVQDMDHENMFWYRQDPGLGLRLIYFSYDVKMKEKGDIPEGYSVSREKKERFSLILESASTNQTSMYLCASRLTNSHTEAFFGQGTRLTVV.

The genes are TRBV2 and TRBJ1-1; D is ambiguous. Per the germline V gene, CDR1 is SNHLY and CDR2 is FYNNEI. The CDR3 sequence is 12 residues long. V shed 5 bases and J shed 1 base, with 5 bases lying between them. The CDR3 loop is CASSLENTEAFF. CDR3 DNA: TGTGCCAGCAGTTTAGAGAACACTGAAGCTTTCTTT.